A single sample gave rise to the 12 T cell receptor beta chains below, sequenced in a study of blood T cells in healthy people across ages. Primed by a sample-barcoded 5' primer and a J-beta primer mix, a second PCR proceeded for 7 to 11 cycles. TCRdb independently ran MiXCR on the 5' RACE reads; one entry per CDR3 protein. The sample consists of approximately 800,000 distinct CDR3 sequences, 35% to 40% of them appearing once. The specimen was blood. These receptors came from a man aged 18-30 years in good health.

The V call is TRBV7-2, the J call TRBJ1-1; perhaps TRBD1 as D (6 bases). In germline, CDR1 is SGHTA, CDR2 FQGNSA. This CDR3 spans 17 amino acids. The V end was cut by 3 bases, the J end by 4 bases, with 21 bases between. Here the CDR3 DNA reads TGTGCCAGCAGCTTCAGGCCTCCAGGGGATTGGGGCACTGAAGCTTTCTTT. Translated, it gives CASSFRPPGDWGTEAFF.

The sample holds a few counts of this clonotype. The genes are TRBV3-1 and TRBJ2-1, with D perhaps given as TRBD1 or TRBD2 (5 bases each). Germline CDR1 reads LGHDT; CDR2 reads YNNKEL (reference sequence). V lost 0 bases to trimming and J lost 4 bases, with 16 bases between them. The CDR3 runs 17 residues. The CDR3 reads CASSQDSRGRFYNEQFF. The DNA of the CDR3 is TGTGCCAGCAGCCAAGATTCTAGGGGACGCTTTTACAATGAGCAGTTCTTC.

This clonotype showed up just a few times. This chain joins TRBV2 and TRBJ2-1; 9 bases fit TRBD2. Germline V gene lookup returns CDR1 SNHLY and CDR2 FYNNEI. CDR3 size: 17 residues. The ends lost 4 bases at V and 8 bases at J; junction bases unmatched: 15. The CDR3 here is CASSGKLAGAPLDEQFF. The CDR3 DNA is TGTGCCAGCAGTGGAAAATTAGCGGGGGCCCCCTTGGATGAGCAGTTCTTC.

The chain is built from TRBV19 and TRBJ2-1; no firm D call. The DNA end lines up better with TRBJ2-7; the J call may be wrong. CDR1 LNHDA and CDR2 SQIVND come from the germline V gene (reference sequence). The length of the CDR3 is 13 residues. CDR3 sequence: CASSIYNLNEQYF. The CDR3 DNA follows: TGTGCCAGTAGTATATATAATCTCAATGAGCAGTACTTC.

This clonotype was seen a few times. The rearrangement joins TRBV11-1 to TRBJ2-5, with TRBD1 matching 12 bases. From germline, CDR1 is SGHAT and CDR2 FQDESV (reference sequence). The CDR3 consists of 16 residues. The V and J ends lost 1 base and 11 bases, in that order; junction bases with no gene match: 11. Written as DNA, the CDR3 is TGTGCCAGCAGCTTAGTGGGGACAGGGGGCTACAATGAGCAGTACTTC. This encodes CASSLVGTGGYNEQYF.

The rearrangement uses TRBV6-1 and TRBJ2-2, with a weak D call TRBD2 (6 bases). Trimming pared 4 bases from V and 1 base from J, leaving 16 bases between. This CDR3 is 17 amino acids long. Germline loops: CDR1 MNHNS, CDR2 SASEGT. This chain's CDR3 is CASSVSLGTWNTGELFF. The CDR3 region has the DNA TGTGCCAGCAGTGTATCTCTTGGGACTTGGAACACCGGGGAGCTGTTTTTT.

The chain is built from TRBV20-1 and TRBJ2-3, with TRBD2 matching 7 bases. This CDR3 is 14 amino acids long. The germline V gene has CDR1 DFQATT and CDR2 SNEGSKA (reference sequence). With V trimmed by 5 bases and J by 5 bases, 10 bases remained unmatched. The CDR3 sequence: CSARLALPRDTQYF. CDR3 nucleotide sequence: TGCAGTGCTCGACTAGCATTGCCGCGAGATACGCAGTATTTT.

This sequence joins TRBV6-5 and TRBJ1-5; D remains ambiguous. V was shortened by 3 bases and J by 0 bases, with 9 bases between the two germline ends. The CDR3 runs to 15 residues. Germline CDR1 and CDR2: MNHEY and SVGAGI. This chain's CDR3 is CASSYAGFSNQPQHF. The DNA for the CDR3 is TGTGCCAGCAGTTATGCGGGGTTTAGCAATCAGCCCCAGCATTTT.

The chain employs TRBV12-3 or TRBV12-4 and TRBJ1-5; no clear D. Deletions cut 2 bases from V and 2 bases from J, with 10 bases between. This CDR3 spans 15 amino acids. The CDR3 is CASSLSGSGNQPQHF. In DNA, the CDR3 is TGTGCCAGCAGTTTATCGGGGTCTGGCAATCAGCCCCAGCATTTT.

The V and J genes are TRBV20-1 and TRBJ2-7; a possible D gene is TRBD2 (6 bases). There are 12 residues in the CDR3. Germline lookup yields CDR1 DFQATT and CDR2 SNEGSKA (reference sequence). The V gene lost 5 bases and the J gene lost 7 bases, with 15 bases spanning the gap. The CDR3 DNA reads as TGCAGTGCTTTTACCCCGGCGGGGGAGCAGTACTTC. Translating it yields CSAFTPAGEQYF.

Here the CDR3 reads CASSPWTEDGYTF. The DNA for the CDR3 is TGCGCCAGCAGCCCATGGACAGAAGATGGCTACACCTTC. The chain employs TRBV5-1 and TRBJ1-2; weak D call: TRBD1 (6 bases). The CDR3 is 13 amino acids. Germline CDR1 and CDR2: SGHRS and YFSETQ. The V and J ends lost 4 bases and 6 bases respectively, with 13 bases between them.

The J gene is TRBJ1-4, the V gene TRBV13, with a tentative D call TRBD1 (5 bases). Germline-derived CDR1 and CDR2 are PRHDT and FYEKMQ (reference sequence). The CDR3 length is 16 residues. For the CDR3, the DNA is TGTGCTGCCAGCAGCGCCTCCGGGGGGGGTAATGAAAAACTGTTTTTT. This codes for CAASSASGGGNEKLFF.